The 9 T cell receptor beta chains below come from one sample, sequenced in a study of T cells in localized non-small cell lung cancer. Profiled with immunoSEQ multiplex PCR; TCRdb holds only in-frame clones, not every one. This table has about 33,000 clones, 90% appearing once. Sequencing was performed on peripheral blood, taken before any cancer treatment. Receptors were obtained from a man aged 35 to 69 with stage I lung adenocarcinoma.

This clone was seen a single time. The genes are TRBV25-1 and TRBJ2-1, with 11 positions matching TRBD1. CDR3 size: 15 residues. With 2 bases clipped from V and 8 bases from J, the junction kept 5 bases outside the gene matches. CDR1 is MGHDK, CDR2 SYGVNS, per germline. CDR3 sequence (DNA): TGTGCCAGCAGTGAAGAGGGACAGGGGGTCGATGAGCAGTTCTTC. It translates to CASSEEGQGVDEQFF.

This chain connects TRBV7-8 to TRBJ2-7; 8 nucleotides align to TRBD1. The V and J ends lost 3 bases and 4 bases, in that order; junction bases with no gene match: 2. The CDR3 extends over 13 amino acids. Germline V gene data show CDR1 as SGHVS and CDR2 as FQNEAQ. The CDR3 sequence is CASSLTGEYEQYF. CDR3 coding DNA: TGTGCCAGCAGCTTGACAGGGGAATACGAGCAGTACTTC. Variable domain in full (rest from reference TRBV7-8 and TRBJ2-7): GAGVSQSPRYKVAKRGQDVALRCDPISGHVSLFWYQQALGQGPEFLTYFQNEAQLDKSGLPSDRFFAERPEGSVSTLKIQRTQQEDSAVYLCASSLTGEYEQYFGPGTRLTVT.

The DNA of the CDR3 is TGCGCCAGCAGCCAAGTAGCGGGCCCACAAGAGACCCAGTACTTC. Amino acid sequence: CASSQVAGPQETQYF. This chain connects TRBV4-1 to TRBJ2-5; 7 bases agree with TRBD2. From germline, CDR1 is MGHRA and CDR2 YSYEKL. The CDR3 consists of 15 residues. V shed 1 base, J shed 2 bases, and the junction held 4 bases outside the gene matches.

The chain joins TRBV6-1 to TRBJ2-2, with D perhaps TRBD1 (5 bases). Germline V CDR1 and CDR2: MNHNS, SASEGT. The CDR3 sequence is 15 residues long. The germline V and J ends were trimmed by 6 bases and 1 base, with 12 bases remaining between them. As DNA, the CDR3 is TGTGCCAGCAGGAGGATTACAGGGAACACCGGGGAGCTGTTTTTT. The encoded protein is CASRRITGNTGELFF.

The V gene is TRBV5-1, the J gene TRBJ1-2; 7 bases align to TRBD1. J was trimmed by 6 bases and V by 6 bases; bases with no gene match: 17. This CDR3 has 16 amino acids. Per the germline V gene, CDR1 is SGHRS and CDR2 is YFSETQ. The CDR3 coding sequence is TGCGCCAGCACCCCCGACCCACAGGGGATATCAAATGGCTACACCTTC. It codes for CASTPDPQGISNGYTF.

CDR3 nucleotides: TGTGCCAGTAGTCCCCGGGACAGCAAGGCCGGCGAGACCCAGTACTTC. Amino acids: CASSPRDSKAGETQYF. The chain uses TRBV19 and TRBJ2-5, with TRBD1 matching over 7 bases. The J segment lost 5 bases and the V segment lost 5 bases, leaving 14 bases of the junction unmatched. Looked up from germline, CDR1 is LNHDA and CDR2 is SQIVND (reference sequence). The CDR3 runs 16 residues.

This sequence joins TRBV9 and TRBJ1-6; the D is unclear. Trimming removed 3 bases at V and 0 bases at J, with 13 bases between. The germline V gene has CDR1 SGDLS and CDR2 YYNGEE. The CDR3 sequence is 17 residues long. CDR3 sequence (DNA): TGTGCCAGCAGCGAAAGGACGGTGAGCTCCTATAATTCACCCCTCCACTTT. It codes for CASSERTVSSYNSPLHF.

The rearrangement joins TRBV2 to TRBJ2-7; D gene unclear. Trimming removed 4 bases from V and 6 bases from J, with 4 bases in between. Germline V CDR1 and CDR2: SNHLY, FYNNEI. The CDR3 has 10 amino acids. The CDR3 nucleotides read TGTGCCAGCAGTGGGTCCGAGCAGTACTTC. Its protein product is CASSGSEQYF.

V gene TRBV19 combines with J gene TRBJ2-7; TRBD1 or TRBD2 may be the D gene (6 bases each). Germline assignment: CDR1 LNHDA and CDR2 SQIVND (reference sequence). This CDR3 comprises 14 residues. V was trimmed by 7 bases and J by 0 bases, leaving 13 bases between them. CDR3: CASNVRGPSYEQYF. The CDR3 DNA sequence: TGTGCCAGTAATGTTCGGGGGCCCTCCTACGAGCAGTACTTC.